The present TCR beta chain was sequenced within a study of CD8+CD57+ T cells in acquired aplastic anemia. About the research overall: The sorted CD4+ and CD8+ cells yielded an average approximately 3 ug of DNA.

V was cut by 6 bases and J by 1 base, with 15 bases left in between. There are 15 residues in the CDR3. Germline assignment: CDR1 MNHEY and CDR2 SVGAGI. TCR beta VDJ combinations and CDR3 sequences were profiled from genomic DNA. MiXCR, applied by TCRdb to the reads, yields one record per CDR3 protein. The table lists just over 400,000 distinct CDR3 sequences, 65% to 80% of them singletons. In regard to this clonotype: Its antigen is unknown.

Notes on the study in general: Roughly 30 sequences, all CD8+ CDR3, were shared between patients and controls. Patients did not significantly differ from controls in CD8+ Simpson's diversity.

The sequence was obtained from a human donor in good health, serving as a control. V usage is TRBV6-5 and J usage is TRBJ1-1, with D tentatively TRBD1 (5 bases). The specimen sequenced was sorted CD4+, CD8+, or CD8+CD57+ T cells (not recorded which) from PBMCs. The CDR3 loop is CASRGGTVSNTEAFF. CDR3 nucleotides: TGTGCCAGCAGGGGAGGGACGGTCTCGAACACTGAAGCTTTCTTT.